This T cell receptor beta chain was identified during a study of T cells in localized non-small cell lung cancer. Method: immunoSEQ multiplex PCR; TCRdb's copy keeps in-frame clones and lacks some. The sample has approximately 43,000 clones, more than 85% seen once; the top ten hold roughly 7%. CDR1 and CDR2 (germline): SGDLS, YYNGEE. Losses at the gene ends were 0 bases for V and 1 base for J; bases not matched to a gene: 9. This CDR3 comprises 19 residues. The source is a woman aged 18 to 55 with stage III lung adenocarcinoma. The rearrangement uses TRBV9 and TRBJ2-5, with 13 bases fitting TRBD2. Material: peripheral blood, obtained before any cancer treatment. The CDR3 spells CASSVGPRLAGGLQETQYF. The DNA of the CDR3 is TGTGCCAGCAGCGTAGGACCCAGACTAGCGGGGGGACTCCAAGAGACCCAGTACTTC. Supplemented by reference TRBV9 and TRBJ2-5, the full variable domain reads DSGVTQTPKHLITATGQRVTLRCSPRSGDLSVYWYQQSLDQGLQFLIQYYNGEERAKGNILERFSAQQFPDLHSELNLSSLELGDSALYFCASSVGPRLAGGLQETQYFGPGTRLLVL.